A selection of T cell receptor beta chains follows, all from one sample in a study of blood T cell repertoires in COVID-19. Method: immunoSEQ multiplex PCR; TCRdb's copy keeps in-frame clones and lacks some. Altogether fewer than 450,000 clones are present, roughly 90% being singletons, with the ten largest covering roughly 1%. The material sequenced was PBMCs or T cells enriched from blood (not recorded which). Receptors originate from a woman aged 25 to 39 who had recovered from COVID-19. Each CDR3 is given with its conserved first and last residue. Fields, in order: V gene, J gene, CDR3 protein.

v_call: TRBV7-2
j_call: TRBJ2-2
cdr3_aa: CASSLGRTGTGELFF

v_call: TRBV19
j_call: TRBJ1-5
cdr3_aa: CASSTQGAGQPQHF

v_call: TRBV5-4
j_call: TRBJ2-7
cdr3_aa: CASSRNQVTYEQYF

v_call: TRBV27
j_call: TRBJ2-5
cdr3_aa: CASKPAVGAKETQYF

v_call: TRBV7-9
j_call: TRBJ1-4
cdr3_aa: CASSLLTGGWEKLFF

v_call: TRBV28
j_call: TRBJ1-4
cdr3_aa: CASSRATNEKLFF

v_call: TRBV10-2
j_call: TRBJ1-1
cdr3_aa: CASSEVVQPNTEAFF

v_call: TRBV6-5
j_call: TRBJ1-1
cdr3_aa: CASSYVAGLATEAFF

v_call: TRBV6-5
j_call: TRBJ1-5
cdr3_aa: CASSERENQPQHF

v_call: TRBV10-3
j_call: TRBJ1-2
cdr3_aa: CAISESGRVNGYTF

v_call: TRBV7-9
j_call: TRBJ2-3
cdr3_aa: CASSLWIAGLSGDTQYF

v_call: TRBV5-4
j_call: TRBJ2-7
cdr3_aa: CASSPPSGPTYEQYF

v_call: TRBV6-5
j_call: TRBJ1-4
cdr3_aa: CASSSSGGFVEKLFF

v_call: TRBV7-9
j_call: TRBJ2-4
cdr3_aa: CASSFRGAKNIQYF

v_call: TRBV5-1
j_call: TRBJ2-5
cdr3_aa: CASSSSDRGRGETQYF

v_call: TRBV27
j_call: TRBJ2-7
cdr3_aa: CASSLLAPTNGYEQYF

v_call: TRBV28
j_call: TRBJ1-2
cdr3_aa: CASGELQVPYGYTF

v_call: TRBV5-1
j_call: TRBJ2-5
cdr3_aa: CASSLYSGGTQETQYF

v_call: TRBV4-3
j_call: TRBJ1-2
cdr3_aa: CASSQVAVLDYGYTF

v_call: TRBV7-9
j_call: TRBJ2-2
cdr3_aa: CASSPSLGGVAVTGELFF

v_call: TRBV7-2
j_call: TRBJ1-2
cdr3_aa: CALVEGYGYTF

v_call: TRBV2
j_call: TRBJ1-5
cdr3_aa: CASSVGTGVQPQHF

v_call: TRBV7-6
j_call: TRBJ1-3
cdr3_aa: CASSLNPGSGNTIYF

v_call: TRBV5-4
j_call: TRBJ2-5
cdr3_aa: CASSQIAGGPNGETQYF

v_call: TRBV27
j_call: TRBJ2-3
cdr3_aa: CASSVTSGGGDTQYF

v_call: TRBV7-9
j_call: TRBJ2-7
cdr3_aa: CASSATGTGGEQYF

v_call: TRBV27
j_call: TRBJ1-1
cdr3_aa: CASSLLQGGGRTEAFF

v_call: TRBV9
j_call: TRBJ2-2
cdr3_aa: CASSVRGGWRGTPNTGELFF

v_call: TRBV2
j_call: TRBJ1-5
cdr3_aa: CASRDTFSNQPQHF

v_call: TRBV6-2/TRBV6-3
j_call: TRBJ2-3
cdr3_aa: CASSHPGTVATDTQYF

v_call: TRBV10-3
j_call: TRBJ1-1
cdr3_aa: CAISDGREAFF

v_call: TRBV2
j_call: TRBJ2-3
cdr3_aa: CASTWTRPNTDTQYF

v_call: TRBV5-1
j_call: TRBJ2-3
cdr3_aa: CASTRTETDTQYF

v_call: TRBV11-2
j_call: TRBJ2-7
cdr3_aa: CASSLAMDRAYEQYF

v_call: TRBV18
j_call: TRBJ1-2
cdr3_aa: CASSPSSGTGVLYGYTF

v_call: TRBV5-6
j_call: TRBJ2-3
cdr3_aa: CASSSDRYITDTQYF

v_call: TRBV7-2
j_call: TRBJ2-7
cdr3_aa: CASSPRQGYEQYF

v_call: TRBV6-5
j_call: TRBJ2-3
cdr3_aa: CASRKQGTTNTQYF

v_call: TRBV15
j_call: TRBJ2-3
cdr3_aa: CAFRQASTDTQYF

v_call: TRBV28
j_call: TRBJ1-4
cdr3_aa: CASSPYQGAGEKLFF

v_call: TRBV10-3
j_call: TRBJ1-4
cdr3_aa: CAISAAGGDEKLFF

v_call: TRBV28
j_call: TRBJ2-7
cdr3_aa: CASMVRGQGEQYF

v_call: TRBV4-3
j_call: TRBJ2-7
cdr3_aa: CASSQDRREQYF

v_call: TRBV2
j_call: TRBJ1-6
cdr3_aa: CASTPDDGGRSPLHF

v_call: TRBV28
j_call: TRBJ2-7
cdr3_aa: CASQGQQLYEQYF

v_call: TRBV3-1/TRBV3-2
j_call: TRBJ2-7
cdr3_aa: CASSVSGTSGEQYF

v_call: TRBV10-3
j_call: TRBJ2-1
cdr3_aa: CAISERGTGRGHYNEQFF

v_call: TRBV5-8
j_call: TRBJ1-1
cdr3_aa: CASTPRLTGFYTEAFF